This T cell receptor beta chain emerged from a study of T-cell reconstitution after alpha-beta-depleted transplantation in children. Preparation of the TCRbeta library involved a method that used unique molecular identifiers. One entry per CDR3 protein, called by TCRdb with MiXCR from the PCR reads. The table records approximately 510,000 distinct CDR3 sequences, around 19% of them present only once. The CDR3 has 12 residues. Trimming at V came to 6 bases and at J to 5 bases, leaving 2 bases not matched to a gene. The germline CDR1 and CDR2 sequences are ENHRY and SYGVKD. The chain links TRBV10-3 to TRBJ2-3, with 7 bases that match TRBD2. This specimen consisted of PBMCs from the stem cell graft donor, obtained from the stem cell graft. The clonotype was recovered from a human donor who donated a stem cell graft to a child with acute lymphoblastic leukemia. The CDR3: CAIRGGGDTQYF. The CDR3 DNA is TGTGCCATCAGAGGCGGGGGAGATACGCAGTATTTT.